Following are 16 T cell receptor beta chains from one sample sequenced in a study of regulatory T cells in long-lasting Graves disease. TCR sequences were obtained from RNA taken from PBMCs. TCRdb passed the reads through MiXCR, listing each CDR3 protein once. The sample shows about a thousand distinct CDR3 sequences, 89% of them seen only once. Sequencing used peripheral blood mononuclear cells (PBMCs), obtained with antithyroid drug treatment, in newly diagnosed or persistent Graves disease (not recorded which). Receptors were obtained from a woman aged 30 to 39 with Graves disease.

The DNA for the CDR3 is TGTGCCAGCAGTTACCTGAGGGGGTCCGGGAACATTCAGTACTTC. Its protein product is CASSYLRGSGNIQYF. The J gene is TRBJ2-4, the V gene TRBV28; a possible D gene is TRBD1 (6 bases). V was clipped by 4 bases and J by 7 bases, with 17 bases between them. The V gene's germline CDR1 is MDHEN and CDR2 SYDVKM. This CDR3 is 15 amino acids long.

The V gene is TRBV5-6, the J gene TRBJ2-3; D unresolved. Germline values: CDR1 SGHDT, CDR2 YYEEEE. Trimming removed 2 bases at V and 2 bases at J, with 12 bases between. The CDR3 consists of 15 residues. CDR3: CASSLAWIITDTQYF. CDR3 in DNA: TGTGCCAGCAGCTTAGCGTGGATAATCACAGATACGCAGTATTTT. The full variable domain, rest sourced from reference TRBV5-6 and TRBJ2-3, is DAGVTQSPTHLIKTRGQQVTLRCSPKSGHDTVSWYQQALGQGPQFIFQYYEEEERQRGNFPDRFSGHQFPNYSSELNVNALLLGDSALYLCASSLAWIITDTQYFGPGTRLTVL.

CDR3 sequence: CASKGATSTDTQYF. The CDR3 DNA is TGTGCCAGCAAGGGCGCTACTAGCACAGATACGCAGTATTTT. The chain couples TRBV7-2 to TRBJ2-3; D not certain. Germline values: CDR1 SGHTA, CDR2 FQGNSA. CDR3 length equals 14 residues. The ends were cut back, 7 bases at V and 0 bases at J, with 11 bases in the middle.

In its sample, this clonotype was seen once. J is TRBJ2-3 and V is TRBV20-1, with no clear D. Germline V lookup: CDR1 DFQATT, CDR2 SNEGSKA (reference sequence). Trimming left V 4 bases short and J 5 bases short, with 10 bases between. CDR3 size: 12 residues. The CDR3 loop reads CSATPWGDTQYF. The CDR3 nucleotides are TGCAGTGCTACTCCTTGGGGAGATACGCAGTATTTT.

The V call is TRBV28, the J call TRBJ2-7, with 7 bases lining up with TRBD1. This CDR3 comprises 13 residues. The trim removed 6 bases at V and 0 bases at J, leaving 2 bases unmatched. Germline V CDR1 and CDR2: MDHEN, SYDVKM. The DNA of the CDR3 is TGTGCCAGCAGCCGACAGGGCTCCTACGAGCAGTACTTC. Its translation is CASSRQGSYEQYF.

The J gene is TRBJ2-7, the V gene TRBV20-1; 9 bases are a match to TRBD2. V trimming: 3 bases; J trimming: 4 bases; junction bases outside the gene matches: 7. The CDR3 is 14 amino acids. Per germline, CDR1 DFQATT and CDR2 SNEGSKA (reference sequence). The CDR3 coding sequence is TGCAGTGCTAGGCTGGCGGGAGGGGAGTACGAGCAGTACTTC. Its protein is CSARLAGGEYEQYF.

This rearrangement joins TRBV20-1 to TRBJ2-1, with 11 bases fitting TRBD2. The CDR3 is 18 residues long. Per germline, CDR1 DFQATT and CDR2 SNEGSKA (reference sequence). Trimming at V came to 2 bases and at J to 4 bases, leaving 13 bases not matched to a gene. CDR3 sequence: CSARTLFSGRGGYNEQFF. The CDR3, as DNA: TGCAGTGCTAGAACCCTCTTTAGCGGGAGGGGGGGGTACAATGAGCAGTTCTTC.

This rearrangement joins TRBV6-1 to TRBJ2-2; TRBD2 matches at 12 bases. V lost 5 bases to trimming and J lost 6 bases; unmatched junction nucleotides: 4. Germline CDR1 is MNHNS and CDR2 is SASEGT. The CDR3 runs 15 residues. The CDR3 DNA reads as TGTGCCAGCAGTATATCTAGCGGGAGGGCCGGGGAGCTGTTTTTT. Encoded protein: CASSISSGRAGELFF.

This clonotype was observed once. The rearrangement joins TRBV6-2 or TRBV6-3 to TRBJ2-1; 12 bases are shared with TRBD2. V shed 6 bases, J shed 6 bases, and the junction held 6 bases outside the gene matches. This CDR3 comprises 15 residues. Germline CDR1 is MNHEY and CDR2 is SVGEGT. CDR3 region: CASRFLAGGTNEQFF. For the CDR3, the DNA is TGTGCCAGCAGATTTCTAGCGGGAGGGACCAATGAGCAGTTCTTC.

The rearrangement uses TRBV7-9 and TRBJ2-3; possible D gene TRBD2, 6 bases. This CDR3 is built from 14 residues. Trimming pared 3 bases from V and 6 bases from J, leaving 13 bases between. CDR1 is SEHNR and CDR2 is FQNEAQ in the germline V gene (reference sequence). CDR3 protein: CASSLTGSGDTQYF. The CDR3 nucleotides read TGTGCCAGCAGCTTGACCGGGAGTGGTGATACGCAGTATTTT.

CDR3 bases: TGTGCCAGCAGCTTAGCACTAGCTGTAAATGAGCAGTTCTTC. This gives the protein CASSLALAVNEQFF. The chain uses TRBV11-1 and TRBJ2-1, with D possibly matching TRBD2 (6 bases). Trimming pared 0 bases from V and 7 bases from J, leaving 10 bases between. There are 14 residues in the CDR3. Per the germline V gene, CDR1 is SGHAT and CDR2 is FQDESV (reference sequence).

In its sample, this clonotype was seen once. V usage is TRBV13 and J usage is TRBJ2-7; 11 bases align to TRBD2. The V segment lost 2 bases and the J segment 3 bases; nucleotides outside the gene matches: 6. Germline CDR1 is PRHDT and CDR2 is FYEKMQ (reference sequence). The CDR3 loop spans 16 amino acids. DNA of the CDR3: TGTGCCAGCAGCTTACGCCGGGGGACTAGCGGCTACGAGCAGTACTTC. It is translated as CASSLRRGTSGYEQYF.

The CDR3 region is CASSFRGRTDTQYF. The CDR3 bases are TGTGCCAGCAGCTTCAGGGGCCGGACAGATACGCAGTATTTT. The chain employs TRBV11-2 and TRBJ2-3; D might be TRBD1 (6 bases). Germline assignment: CDR1 SGHAT and CDR2 FQNNGV. CDR3 length: 14 residues. V lost 3 bases to trimming and J lost 3 bases, with 10 bases between them.

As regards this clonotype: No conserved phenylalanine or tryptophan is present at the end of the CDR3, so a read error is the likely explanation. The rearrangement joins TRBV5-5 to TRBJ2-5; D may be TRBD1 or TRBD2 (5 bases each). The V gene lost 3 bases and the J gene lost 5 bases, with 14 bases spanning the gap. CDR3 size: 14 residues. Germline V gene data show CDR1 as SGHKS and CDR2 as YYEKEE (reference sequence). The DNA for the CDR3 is TGTGCCAGCAGCTGGAGGATCTGGGGGGAGACCCAGTACTCC. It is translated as CASSWRIWGETQYS.

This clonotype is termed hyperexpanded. The chain's CDR3 is CASGNAGSLEAFF. The CDR3 region has the DNA TGTGCCAGCGGAAATGCGGGTTCCCTTGAAGCTTTCTTT. The chain employs TRBV28 and TRBJ1-1; unclear D gene. CDR3 size: 13 residues. Germline V CDR1 and CDR2: MDHEN, SYDVKM. Trimming removed 8 bases at V and 7 bases at J, with 17 bases between. The whole variable domain, remainder taken from reference TRBV28 and TRBJ1-1, is DVKVTQSSRYLVKRTGEKVFLECVQDMDHENMFWYRQDPGLGLRLIYFSYDVKMKEKGDIPEGYSVSREKKERFSLILESASTNQTSMYLCASGNAGSLEAFFGQGTRLTVV.

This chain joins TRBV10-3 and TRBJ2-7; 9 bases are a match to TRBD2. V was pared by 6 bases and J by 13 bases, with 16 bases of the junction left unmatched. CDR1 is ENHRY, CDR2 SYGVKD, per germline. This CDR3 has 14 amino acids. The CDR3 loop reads CAIRGETSGPPAYF. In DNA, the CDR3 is TGTGCCATCAGAGGCGAAACTAGCGGGCCGCCAGCCTACTTC.